Each of the 10 T cell receptor beta chains below was sequenced from the same sample in a study of patients and donors after allogeneic stem cell transplantation. Each CDR3 protein gets one entry after TCRdb re-called the RT-PCR reads with MiXCR. Among roughly 880,000 distinct CDR3 sequences listed, 18% were seen once. The specimen was blood, either unsorted or a sorted T cell fraction (not recorded which). Receptor source: a human donor who was either an allogeneic HSCT recipient or a stem cell or donor lymphocyte infusion donor (not recorded which). It is not recorded whose cells these are; they may come from a transplant donor.

This clonotype was seen only a few times. V gene TRBV7-6 combines with J gene TRBJ2-7; weak D call: TRBD2 (5 bases). The CDR3 length is 16 residues. Trimming cost V 5 bases and J 2 bases, with 19 bases left between them. Per the germline V gene, CDR1 is SGHVS and CDR2 is FNYEAQ. In DNA form, the CDR3 reads TGTGCCAGCAGCCCCAGTCGGGGTCGACAAGCCTACGAGCAGTACTTC. This encodes CASSPSRGRQAYEQYF.

This clonotype was observed a few times. This sequence joins TRBV24-1 and TRBJ2-1, with D hard to call. The CDR3 has 11 residues. V was trimmed by 5 bases and J by 6 bases, leaving 4 bases between them. Germline CDR1 is KGHDR and CDR2 is SFDVKD. The CDR3 bases are TGTGCCACCAGTGCAGTCAATGAGCAGTTCTTC. Protein product: CATSAVNEQFF.

This clonotype was counted a few times. The chain is built from TRBV3-1 and TRBJ2-7; D tentatively fits TRBD1 or TRBD2 (6 bases each). The CDR3 contains 19 residues. Germline CDR1 and CDR2: LGHDT and YNNKEL (reference sequence). Trimming left V 0 bases short and J 5 bases short, with 26 bases between. The CDR3 DNA sequence: TGTGCCAGCAGCCAAGATAGCCTAGCGACCTCCTTGGGGGCTCACGAGCAGTACTTC. This encodes CASSQDSLATSLGAHEQYF.

The sample holds a few counts of this clonotype. The J gene is TRBJ2-1, the V gene TRBV5-1, with TRBD2 matching over 12 bases. The ends lost 0 bases at V and 9 bases at J; junction bases unmatched: 4. Germline V gene lookup returns CDR1 SGHRS and CDR2 YFSETQ. The CDR3 contains 15 residues. The CDR3 DNA is TGCGCCAGCAGCTTGGGACTAGCGGGAGTGGTTGAGCAGTTCTTC. Translating gives CASSLGLAGVVEQFF.

This clonotype was counted many times. The chain employs TRBV29-1 and TRBJ2-7; 11 bases are shared with TRBD2. CDR3 length: 15 amino acids. The trim removed 1 base at V and 5 bases at J, leaving 7 bases unmatched. CDR1 is SQVTM and CDR2 is ANQGSEA in the germline V gene. This chain's CDR3 is CSVEGMTSGKHEQYF. The CDR3 bases are TGCAGCGTTGAAGGAATGACTAGCGGGAAACACGAGCAGTACTTC.

V usage is TRBV9 and J usage is TRBJ2-7, with D hard to call. With 0 bases removed from V and 1 base from J, the gap between germline ends came to 8 bases. The germline gives CDR1 SGDLS, CDR2 YYNGEE. This CDR3 spans 14 amino acids. This CDR3 is CASSVALKSYEQYF. The CDR3 region has the DNA TGTGCCAGCAGCGTAGCCCTGAAGTCCTACGAGCAGTACTTC.

V gene TRBV13 combines with J gene TRBJ2-5; the D gene is possibly TRBD2 (5 bases). The germline V and J ends were trimmed by 5 bases and 7 bases, with 17 bases remaining between them. Germline V gene lookup returns CDR1 PRHDT and CDR2 FYEKMQ (reference sequence). The CDR3 runs to 14 residues. The CDR3 sequence: CASSPRTVEGTQYF. The CDR3 region has the DNA TGTGCCAGCAGCCCGAGGACTGTTGAAGGGACCCAGTACTTC. The whole variable domain, filled in from reference TRBV13 and TRBJ2-5, reads AAGVIQSPRHLIKEKRETATLKCYPIPRHDTVYWYQQGPGQDPQFLISFYEKMQSDKGSIPDRFSAQQFSDYHSELNMSSLELGDSALYFCASSPRTVEGTQYFGPGTRLLVL.

This chain links TRBV11-3 with TRBJ2-3, with 8 bases identical to TRBD2. The germline V gene has CDR1 SGHNT and CDR2 YENEEA. This CDR3 spans 14 amino acids. With V trimmed by 7 bases and J by 1 base, 4 bases remained unmatched. The chain's CDR3 is CASTGTRGTDTQYF. The CDR3 nucleotides read TGTGCCAGCACCGGGACTAGGGGCACAGATACGCAGTATTTT.

This clonotype turned up a few times. The chain couples TRBV20-1 to TRBJ2-4; D unresolved. Trimming took off 3 bases at V and 0 bases at J, with 12 bases between the two ends. CDR1 and CDR2 (germline): DFQATT, SNEGSKA (reference sequence). The CDR3 is 15 residues long. CDR3 nucleotides: TGCAGTGCTAGGGGCCTAAGAGGAGCCAAAAACATTCAGTACTTC. This encodes CSARGLRGAKNIQYF.

V and J are TRBV9 and TRBJ2-3; D is undetermined. Trimming took off 3 bases at V and 0 bases at J, with 14 bases between the two ends. Per the germline V gene, CDR1 is SGDLS and CDR2 is YYNGEE. The CDR3 is 16 amino acids. CDR3 DNA sequence: TGTGCCAGCAGCGCCGCTGGGGAACCTAGCACAGATACGCAGTATTTT. Residues: CASSAAGEPSTDTQYF. Full variable domain (missing parts from reference TRBV9 and TRBJ2-3): DSGVTQTPKHLITATGQRVTLRCSPRSGDLSVYWYQQSLDQGLQFLIQYYNGEERAKGNILERFSAQQFPDLHSELNLSSLELGDSALYFCASSAAGEPSTDTQYFGPGTRLTVL.